This T cell receptor beta chain was sequenced during a study of graft-versus-host responses after intestinal transplantation. Here immunoSEQ multiplex PCR was the method, and the copy in TCRdb shows in-frame clones only, minus some. The sample comprises about 88,000 clones, roughly 90% of which are singletons, and about 0.28% rests with the top ten. This CDR3 contains 12 residues. The V end lost 4 bases, the J end lost 6 bases, and 10 bases lay between the germline ends. Germline V gene sequence: CDR1 MNHEY, CDR2 SVGAGI. For this clone: Its matching antigen is unknown.

The source was unstimulated CD4+ T cells sorted from spleen or lymph node cells, collected before intestinal transplant. The chain is built from TRBV6-5 and TRBJ2-7, with a tentative D call TRBD1 (5 bases). The origin of this receptor is a human donor who received an intestinal transplant. As DNA, the CDR3 is TGTGCCAGCAGTTCGTCTCAGGGCGAGCAGTACTTC. The encoded protein is CASSSSQGEQYF.